What follows are 18 T cell receptor beta chains derived from one specimen sequenced in a study of CD8 T cells in ankylosing spondylitis. Study-wide findings and caveats: Ankylosing spondylitis blood seemed to carry a telltale TCR beta motif made of about 8 highly homologous variants.

TCRdb analysed the 5' RACE reads with MiXCR anew, one entry per CDR3 protein. The sample holds about 440,000 distinct CDR3 sequences, roughly a sixth seen once. No antigen has been identified for these receptors. The sample was blood, either unsorted or a sorted T cell fraction (not recorded which). The receptors were gathered from a male donor with ankylosing spondylitis.

The CDR3 protein is CASSSGVLTEQYF. For the CDR3, the DNA is TGTGCCAGCAGCTCCGGGGTTTTAACCGAGCAGTACTTC. This rearrangement joins TRBV7-2 to TRBJ2-7; a weak D match, TRBD2 (5 bases). The CDR3 length is 13 residues. V was trimmed by 4 bases and J by 6 bases, leaving 13 bases between them. The germline V gene encodes CDR1 SGHTA and CDR2 FQGNSA.

The table lists this clonotype with a few counts. This chain joins TRBV18 and TRBJ2-7; the D is unclear. The CDR3 totals 12 residues. Per germline, CDR1 KGHSH and CDR2 LQKENI. The germline V and J ends were trimmed by 6 bases and 2 bases, with 8 bases remaining between them. The CDR3 here is CASSTVAYEQYF. The CDR3 coding sequence is TGTGCCAGCTCGACGGTTGCCTACGAGCAGTACTTC. The full variable domain, in which reference TRBV18 and TRBJ2-7 provide the parts outside the CDR3, is NAGVMQNPRHLVRRRGQEARLRCSPMKGHSHVYWYRQLPEEGLKFMVYLQKENIIDESGMPKERFSAEFPKEGPSILRIQQVVRGDSAAYFCASSTVAYEQYFGPGTRLTVT.

This clonotype was seen a few times. The CDR3, as DNA: TGTGCCAGCAGTTTCGGCCCGGGCGGGTACTATGGCTACACCTTC. Protein product: CASSFGPGGYYGYTF. The J gene is TRBJ1-2, the V gene TRBV12-3 or TRBV12-4, with unresolved D. Trimming removed 3 bases at V and 3 bases at J, with 14 bases between. The CDR3 extends over 15 amino acids.

This rearrangement joins TRBV25-1 to TRBJ2-1; 7 bases are shared with TRBD2. The junction had 15 bases not matched to a gene; V was cut back by 4 bases and J by 0 bases. The CDR3 extends over 19 amino acids. CDR1 is MGHDK, CDR2 SYGVNS, per germline. CDR3 sequence reads: CASSGNVAGWANSYNEQFF. As DNA, the CDR3 is TGTGCCAGCAGTGGCAACGTAGCGGGCTGGGCAAACTCCTACAATGAGCAGTTCTTC.

This clonotype appeared a few times. V usage is TRBV24-1 and J usage is TRBJ1-1; D not certain. The germline V gene encodes CDR1 KGHDR and CDR2 SFDVKD. The length of the CDR3 is 13 residues. Trimming removed 5 bases at V and 6 bases at J, with 12 bases between. As DNA, the CDR3 is TGTGCCACCAGTGCTGGGCCCTACGCTGAAGCTTTCTTT. This sequence encodes CATSAGPYAEAFF.

This rearrangement joins TRBV11-1 to TRBJ2-1; 12 bases agree with TRBD2. Germline V gives CDR1 SGHAT, CDR2 FQDESV (reference sequence). This CDR3 has 14 amino acids. Trimming cost V 1 base and J 10 bases; bases outside gene matches: 2. CDR3 nucleotides: TGTGCCAGCAGCTTAGTACTAGCGGGGGGCGAGCAGTTCTTC. This encodes CASSLVLAGGEQFF.

This clonotype was seen more than once but under ten times. The CDR3 DNA sequence: TGTGCCAGCAGGGGGGGCAGCTCGAACACTGAAGCTTTCTTT. Protein sequence: CASRGGSSNTEAFF. The chain has TRBV6-1 and TRBJ1-1; a possible D gene is TRBD1 (6 bases). This CDR3 is 14 amino acids long. V was trimmed by 6 bases and J by 1 base, leaving 12 bases between them. The germline CDR1 and CDR2 sequences are MNHNS and SASEGT.

This sequence joins TRBV20-1 and TRBJ2-1; weak D call: TRBD2 (6 bases). The V end was cut by 3 bases, the J end by 4 bases, with 13 bases between. The length of the CDR3 is 14 residues. The germline gives CDR1 DFQATT, CDR2 SNEGSKA (reference sequence). The CDR3 is CSARPPSAYNEQFF. The CDR3 DNA reads as TGCAGTGCTAGGCCGCCTAGCGCGTACAATGAGCAGTTCTTC.

V and J are TRBV20-1 and TRBJ2-1, with 9 nucleotides matching TRBD2. The CDR3 totals 13 residues. Germline V gene lookup returns CDR1 DFQATT and CDR2 SNEGSKA (reference sequence). V was pared by 2 bases and J by 7 bases, with 3 bases of the junction left unmatched. Here the CDR3 reads CSARSGGRNEQFF. CDR3 bases: TGCAGTGCTAGAAGCGGGGGGCGGAATGAGCAGTTCTTC.

This chain's CDR3 is CASSYSRVYYEQYF. The CDR3 coding sequence is TGTGCCAGCAGTTACTCGAGGGTTTACTACGAGCAGTACTTC. J is TRBJ2-7 and V is TRBV6-2 or TRBV6-3, with D possibly TRBD2 on 5 matching bases. The CDR3 is made up of 14 amino acids. Between the trimmed V and J ends, which lost 0 bases and 3 bases, there was a span of 9 bases. Germline CDR1 reads MNHEY; CDR2 reads SVGEGT.

The CDR3 loop is CASSPSSTGTYNEQFF. The CDR3 nucleotides read TGTGCCAGCTCACCATCAAGTACGGGTACCTACAATGAGCAGTTCTTC. V usage is TRBV18 and J usage is TRBJ2-1; D ambiguous. Germline V CDR1 and CDR2: KGHSH, LQKENI. V was trimmed by 2 bases and J by 2 bases, leaving 13 bases between them. The CDR3 is 16 residues long. The full variable domain, with the rest looked up from reference TRBV18 and TRBJ2-1, is NAGVMQNPRHLVRRRGQEARLRCSPMKGHSHVYWYRQLPEEGLKFMVYLQKENIIDESGMPKERFSAEFPKEGPSILRIQQVVRGDSAAYFCASSPSSTGTYNEQFFGPGTRLTVL.

The chain uses TRBV12-3 or TRBV12-4 and TRBJ2-5; 7 bases agree with TRBD2. This CDR3 comprises 19 residues. V was pared by 4 bases and J by 0 bases, with 17 bases of the junction left unmatched. The CDR3 protein is CASSSRGEWGGENQETQYF. Written as DNA, the CDR3 is TGTGCCAGCAGTTCCCGGGGGGAGTGGGGAGGGGAAAACCAAGAGACCCAGTACTTC.

This clonotype was seen many times. V and J are TRBV7-2 and TRBJ2-7; D may be TRBD2 (7 bases). V gave up 5 bases and J gave up 6 bases, with 20 bases separating them. This CDR3 is 15 amino acids long. CDR1 is SGHTA, CDR2 FQGNSA, per germline. CDR3 region: CASSPEGGTSREQYF. DNA of the CDR3: TGTGCCAGCAGCCCCGAGGGGGGGACAAGTCGCGAGCAGTACTTC.

This clonotype was counted a single time. The chain uses TRBV6-2 or TRBV6-3 and TRBJ1-2; 10 bases are shared with TRBD1. The junction had 11 bases not matched to a gene; V was cut back by 8 bases and J by 2 bases. Per germline, CDR1 MNHEY and CDR2 SVGEGT. This CDR3 is 16 amino acids long. This CDR3 is CASDPTGGKTNYGYTF. The CDR3 DNA is TGTGCCAGCGACCCGACAGGGGGCAAGACGAACTATGGCTACACCTTC.

J is TRBJ2-5 and V is TRBV29-1; tentatively, D is TRBD2 (5 bases). This CDR3 has 14 amino acids. CDR1 is SQVTM, CDR2 ANQGSEA, per germline. V dropped 0 bases and J dropped 6 bases, with 14 bases sitting between them. The CDR3 bases are TGCAGCGTTGAAGATTTTGGACCGGGAAAGACCCAGTACTTC. It yields the protein CSVEDFGPGKTQYF.

The chain carries TRBV6-1 and TRBJ1-6; no firm D call. The CDR3 covers 16 residues. CDR1 and CDR2 from the germline V gene are MNHNS and SASEGT. Trimming removed 0 bases from V and 8 bases from J, with 14 bases in between. CDR3 region: CASSEAYGLGYSPLHF. In DNA form, the CDR3 reads TGTGCCAGCAGTGAAGCGTACGGGTTGGGTTATTCACCCCTCCACTTT.

This clonotype was observed a handful of times. This chain joins TRBV5-1 and TRBJ1-1, with D possibly matching TRBD1 (5 bases). Per the germline V gene, CDR1 is SGHRS and CDR2 is YFSETQ. Trimming pared 4 bases from V and 2 bases from J, leaving 12 bases between. This CDR3 comprises 14 residues. CDR3 loop: CASSPDGGNTEAFF. CDR3 bases: TGCGCCAGCAGCCCGGACGGGGGAAACACTGAAGCTTTCTTT.

J is TRBJ2-3 and V is TRBV11-2; 13 nucleotides align to TRBD2. Unmatched junction bases numbered 13, after V lost 6 bases and J lost 4 bases. CDR1 SGHAT and CDR2 FQNNGV come from the germline V gene. The CDR3 has 18 residues. CDR3 nucleotide sequence: TGTGCCAGCAGTCCAACCGGACTAGCGGGAGTAGTAGCAGATACGCAGTATTTT. It yields the protein CASSPTGLAGVVADTQYF.